This T cell receptor (beta chain) appears in the sequencing data of a study of T-cell memory formation after mild COVID-19. From the 5' RACE reads, TCRdb called clonotypes with MiXCR, one entry per CDR3 protein. Of 45,000 or so distinct CDR3 sequences listed, 5.5% to 8.5% are singletons. Trimming removed 0 bases at V and 0 bases at J, with 8 bases between. Germline-derived CDR1 and CDR2 are SGHTA and FQGNSA. The CDR3 runs 16 residues. Specimen: PBMCs or a T cell subset sorted from them (not recorded which). This chain uses TRBV7-2 with TRBJ1-4; D not resolved. The TCR originated in an adult who had mild COVID-19 (a few samples of this study predate the infection). Cell type and time point are not known. DNA for the CDR3: TGTGCCAGCAGCTTAGCCGGGCCAACAACTAATGAAAAACTGTTTTTT. It is translated as CASSLAGPTTNEKLFF.